This T cell receptor (beta chain) was sequenced in a study of response to subunit inactivated influenza vaccine. MiXCR was run by TCRdb on the RT-PCR reads, yielding one entry per CDR3 protein. The sample shows hundreds of thousands of distinct CDR3 sequences, approximately 18% of them seen only once. V lost 5 bases and J lost 8, with 15 bases in between. Germline CDR1 reads SGHVS; CDR2 reads FNYEAQ. The CDR3 sequence is 14 residues long. This chain links TRBV7-6 with TRBJ1-4, with a possible D match to TRBD1 (6 bases). The receptor was isolated from a man aged 45 to 65 who received an inactivated influenza vaccine. The sample in question was PBMCs from blood, obtained roughly 5 days after vaccination. The CDR3 region has the DNA TGTGCCAGCAGCCCGCAGACAGGTGAAGAAAAACTGTTTTTT. The encoded protein is CASSPQTGEEKLFF.